Listed below are T cell receptor beta chains from one sample, sequenced in a study of blood T cell repertoires in COVID-19. The protocol was immunoSEQ multiplex PCR, while the TCRdb copy is restricted to in-frame clones and leaves out a portion. The data show some 100,000 clones, with roughly nine tenths seen just once and about 2% held by the top ten. Sequenced material: peripheral blood. The source is a human donor with active COVID-19. The donor label of this sample is uncertain. Both conserved end residues are part of each CDR3. D genes are given only for firm matches. Expanded clones get a size class; other rows say once, few or many, or leave the size out.

clone_size | d_call | j_call | v_call | cdr3_aa | cdr3_nt
. | . | TRBJ2-7 | TRBV29-1 | CSVESASGYEQYF | TGCAGCGTTGAATCGGCTTCAGGCTACGAGCAGTACTTC
. | TRBD1 | TRBJ2-1 | TRBV18 | CARPHCRGRIRSYNEQFF | TGTGCCCGCCCCCACTGCAGGGGGCGAATTAGGTCCTACAATGAGCAGTTCTTC
. | TRBD1 | TRBJ2-6 | TRBV5-1 | CASSDRTGGAGANVLTF | TGCGCCAGCAGCGACAGGACAGGGGGCGCTGGGGCCAACGTCCTGACTTTC
. | . | TRBJ1-1 | TRBV9 | CASSVVQQNTEAFF | TGTGCCAGCAGCGTAGTACAGCAGAACACTGAAGCTTTCTTT
. | TRBD2 | TRBJ2-5 | TRBV4-2 | CASSQPSGGAGETQYF | TGTGCCAGCAGCCAACCAAGCGGGGGGGCGGGAGAGACCCAGTACTTC
. | TRBD2 | TRBJ2-5 | TRBV9 | CASSVDLAGGQGTQYF | TGTGCCAGCAGCGTAGACCTAGCGGGGGGACAAGGGACCCAGTACTTC
. | . | TRBJ1-2 | TRBV29-1 | CSARMGGGWSF | TGCAGCGCCCGGATGGGGGGAGGATGGAGTTTC
few | . | TRBJ1-6 | TRBV2 | CASFPGDTSNSPLHF | TGTGCCAGCTTCCCCGGGGACACCTCTAATTCACCCCTCCACTTT
. | . | TRBJ2-3 | TRBV5-6 | CASSFLASRDTQYF | TGTGCCAGCAGCTTCCTAGCTTCCAGGGATACGCAGTATTTT
. | TRBD2 | TRBJ2-1 | TRBV3-1/TRBV3-2 | CASSPGRLAGGSYNEQFF | TGTGCCAGCAGCCCCGGACGACTAGCGGGGGGCTCCTACAATGAGCAGTTCTTC
. | TRBD2 | TRBJ2-3 | TRBV24-1 | CATSAGVTDTQYF | TGTGCCACCTCAGCGGGGGTCACAGATACGCAGTATTTT